Each of the 18 T cell receptor beta chains below was sequenced from the same sample in a study of T cell responses to AZD1222 COVID-19 vaccine. Here immunoSEQ multiplex PCR was the method, and the copy in TCRdb shows in-frame clones only, minus some. The repertoire holds tens of thousands of clones, 90% to 95% seen once, with 5% to 5.5% in the top ten. Sequencing used peripheral blood, obtained on day 0 of AZD1222 vaccination. These receptors originate from an adult in good health.

The chain carries TRBV19 and TRBJ2-1, with TRBD2 as a possible D gene (5 bases). The CDR3 has 11 residues. The V end lost 5 bases, the J end lost 10 bases, and 9 bases lay between the germline ends. Germline V lookup: CDR1 LNHDA, CDR2 SQIVND (reference sequence). Here the CDR3 reads CASSLRLEQFF. DNA of the CDR3: TGTGCCAGTAGTTTAAGACTAGAGCAGTTCTTC. The entire variable domain, with the rest obtained from reference TRBV19 and TRBJ2-1, is as follows: DGGITQSPKYLFRKEGQNVTLSCEQNLNHDAMYWYRQDPGQGLRLIYYSQIVNDFQKGDIAEGYSVSREKKESFPLTVTSAQKNPTAFYLCASSLRLEQFFGPGTRLTVL.

V and J are TRBV11-2 and TRBJ1-2, with unresolved D. This CDR3 has 12 residues. The germline gives CDR1 SGHAT, CDR2 FQNNGV. Trimming removed 0 bases from V and 7 bases from J, with 6 bases in between. The CDR3 region is CASSLEEVGYTF. CDR3 nucleotides: TGTGCCAGCAGCTTAGAGGAGGTTGGCTACACCTTC. The variable domain in full, with the rest retrieved from reference TRBV11-2 and TRBJ1-2, is EAGVAQSPRYKIIEKRQSVAFWCNPISGHATLYWYQQILGQGPKLLIQFQNNGVVDDSQLPKDRFSAERLKGVDSTLKIQPAKLEDSAVYLCASSLEEVGYTFGSGTRLTVV.

The V and J genes are TRBV7-9 and TRBJ2-7; TRBD2 aligns across 8 bases. The CDR3 runs to 14 residues. V gave up 0 bases and J gave up 2 bases; unmatched junction bases: 0. Germline-derived CDR1 and CDR2 are SEHNR and FQNEAQ (reference sequence). The chain's CDR3 is CASSLASGTYEQYF. In DNA form, the CDR3 reads TGTGCCAGCAGCTTAGCTAGCGGGACCTACGAGCAGTACTTC.

This chain connects TRBV7-9 to TRBJ2-5; D ambiguous. The length of the CDR3 is 12 residues. Germline-derived CDR1 and CDR2 are SEHNR and FQNEAQ (reference sequence). Trimming took 3 bases from V and 4 from J, leaving 6 bases between them. The CDR3 loop is CASSFPLETQYF. The DNA of the CDR3 is TGTGCCAGCAGCTTTCCCCTAGAGACCCAGTACTTC.

The chain recombines TRBV7-2 with TRBJ2-7; 11 positions match TRBD1. In germline, CDR1 is SGHTA, CDR2 FQGNSA. The CDR3 sequence is 12 residues long. V lost 6 bases to trimming and J lost 11 bases; unmatched junction nucleotides: 6. CDR3 sequence (DNA): TGTGCCAGCAGGTGGGGACAGGGGGAGGAGTACTTC. Translation gives CASRWGQGEEYF.

The chain combines TRBV30 with TRBJ1-1; TRBD1 is a possible D gene (6 bases). The CDR3 consists of 15 residues. Germline values: CDR1 GTSNPN, CDR2 SVGIG (reference sequence). Trimming took off 5 bases at V and 3 bases at J, with 19 bases between the two ends. The CDR3 DNA reads TGTGCCTGGTCAGGGGCGGTCTGGCGGGACACTGAAGCTTTCTTT. It codes for CAWSGAVWRDTEAFF.

This chain links TRBV4-2 with TRBJ1-1, with 8 bases lining up with TRBD1. The ends lost 4 bases at V and 1 base at J; junction bases unmatched: 5. The germline CDR1 and CDR2 sequences are LGHNA and YNFKEQ. CDR3 size: 15 residues. The CDR3 sequence: CASSPEGTGNTEAFF. The CDR3 DNA is TGTGCCAGCAGCCCAGAAGGGACAGGGAACACTGAAGCTTTCTTT.

This chain connects TRBV11-2 to TRBJ2-2, with D perhaps being TRBD1 or TRBD2 (5 bases each). V was trimmed by 4 bases and J by 2 bases, leaving 17 bases between them. The CDR3 totals 17 residues. The germline V gene has CDR1 SGHAT and CDR2 FQNNGV. CDR3: CASSSSTGTLNTGELFF. CDR3 DNA sequence: TGTGCCAGCAGCTCCTCGACCGGGACCCTTAACACCGGGGAGCTGTTTTTT.

V and J are TRBV29-1 and TRBJ2-1, with 7 bases lining up with TRBD1. The length of the CDR3 is 12 residues. Germline V gene sequence: CDR1 SQVTM, CDR2 ANQGSEA. V lost 4 bases to trimming and J lost 8 bases; unmatched junction nucleotides: 5. CDR3 DNA sequence: TGCAGCGTTGCCCAGGGGGTAGATGAGCAGTTCTTC. Residues: CSVAQGVDEQFF.

Comment on this clone: In the same sample, other DNA sequences code for this CDR3. The chain joins TRBV10-1 to TRBJ2-1, with D uncertain. This CDR3 is 14 amino acids long. Trimming cost V 2 bases and J 7 bases, with 12 bases left between them. CDR1 and CDR2 from the germline V gene are WNHNN and SYGVQD (reference sequence). Here the CDR3 reads CASSERRDGNEQFF. Written as DNA, the CDR3 is TGCGCCAGCAGTGAGCGAAGGGATGGGAATGAGCAGTTCTTC.

This chain uses TRBV29-1 with TRBJ1-3, with D unclear. The ends were cut back, 2 bases at V and 1 base at J, with 6 bases in the middle. The CDR3 spans 13 residues. CDR1 and CDR2 from the germline V gene are SQVTM and ANQGSEA. CDR3 in amino acids: CSVEFGSGNTIYF. CDR3 bases: TGCAGCGTTGAATTCGGGTCTGGAAACACCATATATTTT.

The CDR3 nucleotides are TGTGCCAGCAGCTTTGGTGTGGCTGGGGAGACCCAGTACTTC. It encodes CASSFGVAGETQYF. The genes are TRBV11-1 and TRBJ2-5; D is uncertain. V shed 3 bases and J shed 5 bases, with 13 bases lying between them. CDR1 is SGHAT, CDR2 FQDESV, per germline (reference sequence). The CDR3 runs to 14 residues.

The J gene is TRBJ2-7, the V gene TRBV2; the D gene could be TRBD1 or TRBD2 (6 bases each). The CDR3 sequence is 15 residues long. Germline-derived CDR1 and CDR2 are SNHLY and FYNNEI. Trimming left V 10 bases short and J 5 bases short, with 24 bases between. CDR3: CANAQGPGAPNEQYF. DNA of the CDR3: TGTGCCAACGCACAGGGACCGGGGGCCCCTAACGAGCAGTACTTC.

DNA of the CDR3: TGCGCCAGCAGCTTGCCCGGGGGTAATGAAAAACTGTTTTTT. It codes for CASSLPGGNEKLFF. V and J are TRBV5-1 and TRBJ1-4, with TRBD1 as a possible D gene (5 bases). Per germline, CDR1 SGHRS and CDR2 YFSETQ. The CDR3 covers 14 residues. V dropped 1 base and J dropped 4 bases, with 8 bases sitting between them. Full variable domain (missing parts from reference TRBV5-1 and TRBJ1-4): KAGVTQTPRYLIKTRGQQVTLSCSPISGHRSVSWYQQTPGQGLQFLFEYFSETQRNKGNFPGRFSGRQFSNSRSEMNVSTLELGDSALYLCASSLPGGNEKLFFGSGTQLSVL.

V is TRBV28 and J is TRBJ2-5; the D is unclear. The CDR3 sequence is 12 residues long. The germline gives CDR1 MDHEN, CDR2 SYDVKM. Trimming removed 5 bases at V and 2 bases at J, with 6 bases between. Written as DNA, the CDR3 is TGTGCCAGCAGTCCCCTTCAAGAGACCCAGTACTTC. Translating gives CASSPLQETQYF.

This clone was found once. The chain has TRBV24-1 and TRBJ2-5, with D uncertain. Trimming took 4 bases from V and 5 from J, leaving 13 bases between them. CDR1 is KGHDR, CDR2 SFDVKD, per germline. The CDR3 has 14 amino acids. The CDR3 reads CATSDDGRLETQYF. In DNA, the CDR3 is TGTGCCACCAGTGACGACGGACGGTTGGAGACCCAGTACTTC.

This CDR3 reads CASSLPGLAGETQYF. The CDR3, as DNA: TGTGCCAGCAGCCTCCCGGGACTAGCGGGAGAGACCCAGTACTTC. This sequence joins TRBV6-2 or TRBV6-3 and TRBJ2-5, with TRBD2 identical over 12 bases. The CDR3 has 15 amino acids. Losses at the gene ends were 6 bases for V and 4 bases for J; bases not matched to a gene: 6. In germline, CDR1 is MNHEY, CDR2 SVGEGT.

The rearrangement uses TRBV6-5 and TRBJ2-7; 10 bases fit TRBD2. This CDR3 comprises 16 residues. Unmatched junction bases numbered 9, after V lost 3 bases and J lost 4 bases. The germline V gene has CDR1 MNHEY and CDR2 SVGAGI. The CDR3 is CASSYNLGLAVYEQYF. CDR3 sequence (DNA): TGTGCCAGCAGTTATAATCTTGGACTAGCGGTATACGAGCAGTACTTC.